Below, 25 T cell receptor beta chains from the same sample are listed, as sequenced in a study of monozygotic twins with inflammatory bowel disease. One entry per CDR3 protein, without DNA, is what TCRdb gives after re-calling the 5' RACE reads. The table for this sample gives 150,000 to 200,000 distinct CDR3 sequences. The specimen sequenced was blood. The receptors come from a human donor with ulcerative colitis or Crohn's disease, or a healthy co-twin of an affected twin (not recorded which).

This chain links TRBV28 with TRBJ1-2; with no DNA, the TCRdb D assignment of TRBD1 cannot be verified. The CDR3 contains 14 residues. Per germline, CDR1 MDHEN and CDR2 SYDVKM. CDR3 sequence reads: CASSGRGGPYGYTF.

The CDR3 loop is CASSWVRANTEAFF. The chain is built from TRBV7-2 and TRBJ1-1; TCRdb indicates TRBD1, and absent DNA this call remains unverified. Germline V CDR1 and CDR2: SGHTA, FQGNSA. The CDR3 is 14 amino acids.

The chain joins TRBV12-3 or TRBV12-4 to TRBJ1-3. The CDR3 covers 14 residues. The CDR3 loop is CASSLGLPGNTIYF.

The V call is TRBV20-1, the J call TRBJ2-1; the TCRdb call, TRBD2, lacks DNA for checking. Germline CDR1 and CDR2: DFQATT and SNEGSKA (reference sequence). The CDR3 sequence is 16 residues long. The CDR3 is CSARVIKAGGYNEQFF.

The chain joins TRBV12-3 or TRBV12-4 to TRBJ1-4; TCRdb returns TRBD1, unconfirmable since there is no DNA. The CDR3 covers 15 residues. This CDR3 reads CASSSGGSTNEKLFF.

CDR3 region: CASSLASGSFLNNEQFF. The V gene is TRBV27, the J gene TRBJ2-1; the TCRdb D gene call, TRBD2, has no DNA to confirm it. CDR1 is MNHEY, CDR2 SMNVEV, per germline (reference sequence). The CDR3 runs to 17 residues.

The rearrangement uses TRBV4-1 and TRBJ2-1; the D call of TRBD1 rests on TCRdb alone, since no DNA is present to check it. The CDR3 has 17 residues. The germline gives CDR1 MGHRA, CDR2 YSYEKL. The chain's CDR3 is CASSQDTGTGRYNEQFF.

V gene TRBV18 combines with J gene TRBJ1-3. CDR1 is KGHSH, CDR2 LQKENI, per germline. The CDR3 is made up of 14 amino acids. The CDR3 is CASSPGVSGNTIYF.

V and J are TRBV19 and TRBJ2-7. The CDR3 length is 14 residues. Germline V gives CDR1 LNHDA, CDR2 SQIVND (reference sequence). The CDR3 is CASSIEDSSYEQYF.

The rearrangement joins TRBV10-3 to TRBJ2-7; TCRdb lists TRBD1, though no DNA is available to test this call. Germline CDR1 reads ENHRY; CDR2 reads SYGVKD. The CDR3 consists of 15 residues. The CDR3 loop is CAISDGQGIIYEQYF.

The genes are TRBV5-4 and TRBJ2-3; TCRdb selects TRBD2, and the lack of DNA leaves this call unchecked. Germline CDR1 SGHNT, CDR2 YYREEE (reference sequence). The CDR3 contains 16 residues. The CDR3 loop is CASSRTSGGAADTQYF.

CDR3 amino acids: CASSLSSGGPTGELFF. The chain combines TRBV7-9 with TRBJ2-2; TCRdb's D gene call, TRBD2, goes unchecked for lack of DNA. The CDR3 length is 16 residues. CDR1 and CDR2 (germline): SEHNR, FQNEAQ (reference sequence).

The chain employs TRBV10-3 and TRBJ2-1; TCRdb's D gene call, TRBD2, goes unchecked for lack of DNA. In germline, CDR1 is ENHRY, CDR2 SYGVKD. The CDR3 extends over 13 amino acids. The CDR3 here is CAISGTSGNEQFF.

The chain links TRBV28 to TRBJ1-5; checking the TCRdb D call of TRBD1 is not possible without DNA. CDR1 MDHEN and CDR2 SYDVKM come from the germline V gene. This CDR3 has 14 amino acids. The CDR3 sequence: CASSFPQGHQPQHF.

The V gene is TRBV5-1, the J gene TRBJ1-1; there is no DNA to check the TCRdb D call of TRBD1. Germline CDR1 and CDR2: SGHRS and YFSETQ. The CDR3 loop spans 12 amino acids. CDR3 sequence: CASSRDRSEAFF. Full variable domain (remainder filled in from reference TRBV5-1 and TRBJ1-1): KAGVTQTPRYLIKTRGQQVTLSCSPISGHRSVSWYQQTPGQGLQFLFEYFSETQRNKGNFPGRFSGRQFSNSRSEMNVSTLELGDSALYLCASSRDRSEAFFGQGTRLTVV.

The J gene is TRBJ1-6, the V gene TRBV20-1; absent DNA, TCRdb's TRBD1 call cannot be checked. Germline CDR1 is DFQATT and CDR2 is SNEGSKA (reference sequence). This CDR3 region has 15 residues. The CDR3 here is CSTDTTGGLNSPLHF.

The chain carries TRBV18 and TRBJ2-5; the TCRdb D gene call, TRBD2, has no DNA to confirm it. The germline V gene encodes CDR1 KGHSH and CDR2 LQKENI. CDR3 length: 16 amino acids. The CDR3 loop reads CASSPEGSEGLETQYF.

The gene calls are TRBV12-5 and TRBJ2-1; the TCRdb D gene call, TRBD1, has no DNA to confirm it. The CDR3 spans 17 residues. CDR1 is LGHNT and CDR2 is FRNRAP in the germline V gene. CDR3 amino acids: CASGLSTRRATYNEQFF. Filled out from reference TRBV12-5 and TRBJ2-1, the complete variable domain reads DARVTQTPRHKVTEMGQEVTMRCQPILGHNTVFWYRQTMMQGLELLAYFRNRAPLDDSGMPKDRFSAEMPDATLATLKIQPSEPRDSAVYFCASGLSTRRATYNEQFFGPGTRLTVL.

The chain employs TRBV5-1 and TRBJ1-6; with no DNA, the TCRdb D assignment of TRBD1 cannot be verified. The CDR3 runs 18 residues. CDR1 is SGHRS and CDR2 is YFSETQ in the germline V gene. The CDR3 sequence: CASSPTGQRESYNSPLHF.

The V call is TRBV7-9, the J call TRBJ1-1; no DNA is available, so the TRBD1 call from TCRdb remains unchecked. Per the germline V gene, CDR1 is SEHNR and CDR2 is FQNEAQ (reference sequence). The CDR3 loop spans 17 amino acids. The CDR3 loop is CASSLRGSGDRAFEAFF.

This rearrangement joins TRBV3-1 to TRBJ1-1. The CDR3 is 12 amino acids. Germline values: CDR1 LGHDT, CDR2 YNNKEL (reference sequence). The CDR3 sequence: CASSEGNTEAFF.

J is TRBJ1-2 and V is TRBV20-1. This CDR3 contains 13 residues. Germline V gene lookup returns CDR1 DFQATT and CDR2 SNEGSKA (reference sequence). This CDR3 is CSASAVQFYGYTF.

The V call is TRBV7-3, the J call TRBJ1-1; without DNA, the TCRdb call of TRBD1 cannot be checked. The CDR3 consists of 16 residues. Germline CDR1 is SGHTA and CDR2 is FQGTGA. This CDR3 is CASSLTSGGGYAEAFF.

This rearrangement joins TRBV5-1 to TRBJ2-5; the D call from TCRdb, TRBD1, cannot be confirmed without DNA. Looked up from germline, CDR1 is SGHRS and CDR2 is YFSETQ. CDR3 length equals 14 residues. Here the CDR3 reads CASSLWGARETQYF.

CDR3 sequence: CASSAGVAYGYTF. The chain has TRBV19 and TRBJ1-2. From germline, CDR1 is LNHDA and CDR2 SQIVND (reference sequence). The CDR3 loop spans 13 amino acids.